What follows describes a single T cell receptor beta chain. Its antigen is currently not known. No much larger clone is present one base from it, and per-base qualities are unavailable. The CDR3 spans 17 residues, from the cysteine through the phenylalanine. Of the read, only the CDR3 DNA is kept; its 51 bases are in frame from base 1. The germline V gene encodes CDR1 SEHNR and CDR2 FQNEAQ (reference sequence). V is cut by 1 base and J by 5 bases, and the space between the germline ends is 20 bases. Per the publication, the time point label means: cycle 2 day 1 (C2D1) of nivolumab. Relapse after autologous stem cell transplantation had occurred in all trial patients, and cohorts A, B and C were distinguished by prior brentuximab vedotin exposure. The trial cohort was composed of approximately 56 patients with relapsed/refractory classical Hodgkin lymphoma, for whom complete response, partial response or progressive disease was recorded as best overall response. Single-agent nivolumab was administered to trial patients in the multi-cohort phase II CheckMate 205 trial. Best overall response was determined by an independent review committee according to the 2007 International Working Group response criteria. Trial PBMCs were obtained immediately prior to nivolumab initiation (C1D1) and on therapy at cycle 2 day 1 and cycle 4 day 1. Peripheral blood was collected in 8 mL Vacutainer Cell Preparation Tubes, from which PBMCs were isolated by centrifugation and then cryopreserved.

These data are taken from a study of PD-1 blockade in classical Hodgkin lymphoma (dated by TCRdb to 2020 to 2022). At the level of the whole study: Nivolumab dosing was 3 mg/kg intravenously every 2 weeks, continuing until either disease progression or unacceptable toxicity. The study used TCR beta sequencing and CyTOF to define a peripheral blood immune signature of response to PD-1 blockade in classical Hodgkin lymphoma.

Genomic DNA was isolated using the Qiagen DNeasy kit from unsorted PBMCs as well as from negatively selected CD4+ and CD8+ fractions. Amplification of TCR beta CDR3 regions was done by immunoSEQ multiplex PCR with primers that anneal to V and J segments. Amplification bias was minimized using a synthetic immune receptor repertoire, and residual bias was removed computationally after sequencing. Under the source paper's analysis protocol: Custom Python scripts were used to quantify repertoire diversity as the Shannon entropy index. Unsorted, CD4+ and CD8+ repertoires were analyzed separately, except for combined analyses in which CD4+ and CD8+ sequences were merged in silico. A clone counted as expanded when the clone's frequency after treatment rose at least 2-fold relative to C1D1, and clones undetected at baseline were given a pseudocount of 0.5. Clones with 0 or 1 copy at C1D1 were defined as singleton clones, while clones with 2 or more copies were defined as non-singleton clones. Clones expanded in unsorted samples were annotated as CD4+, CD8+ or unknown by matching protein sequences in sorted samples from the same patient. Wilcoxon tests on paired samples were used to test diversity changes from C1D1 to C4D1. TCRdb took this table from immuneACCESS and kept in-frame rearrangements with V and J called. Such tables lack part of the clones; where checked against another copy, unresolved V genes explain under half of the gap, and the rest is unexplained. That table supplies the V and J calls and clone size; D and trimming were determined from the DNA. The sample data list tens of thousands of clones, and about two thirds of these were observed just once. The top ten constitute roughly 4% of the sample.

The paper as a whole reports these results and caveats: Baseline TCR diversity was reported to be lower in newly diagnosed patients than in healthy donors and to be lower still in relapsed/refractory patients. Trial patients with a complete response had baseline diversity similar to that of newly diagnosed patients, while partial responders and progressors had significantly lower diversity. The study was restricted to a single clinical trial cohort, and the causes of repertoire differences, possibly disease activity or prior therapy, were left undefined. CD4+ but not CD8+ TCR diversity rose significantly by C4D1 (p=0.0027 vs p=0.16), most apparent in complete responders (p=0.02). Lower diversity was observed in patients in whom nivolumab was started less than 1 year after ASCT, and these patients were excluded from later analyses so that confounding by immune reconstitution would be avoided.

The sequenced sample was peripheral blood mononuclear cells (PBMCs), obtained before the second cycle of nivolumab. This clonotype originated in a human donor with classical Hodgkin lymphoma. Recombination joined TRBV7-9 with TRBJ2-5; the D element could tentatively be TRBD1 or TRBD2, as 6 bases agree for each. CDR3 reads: CASSLGYSGGLGETQYF. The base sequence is TGTGCCAGCAGCTTAGGGTACTCTGGGGGGCTTGGGGAGACCCAGTACTTC.